This is a list of T cell receptor beta chains from one sample in a study of regulatory T cells in long-lasting Graves disease. Via MiXCR, TCRdb re-called the multiplex PCR reads, giving one row per CDR3 protein. The repertoire holds around 450,000 distinct CDR3 sequences, about 22% seen once, with less than 9% in the top ten. The source material was peripheral blood mononuclear cells (PBMCs), sampled when the disease was refractory, from a patient treated with antithyroid drugs. The receptor source for this set is a female donor with Graves disease. The CDR3 runs from the conserved cysteine through the conserved F or W. The D gene is left open where the match is weak. The size entry is marked missing in some rows and otherwise reads once, few, many or a size class.

cdr3_length j_call clone_size d_call v_call cdr3_aa cdr3_nt
16 TRBJ2-6 . TRBD1 TRBV19 CASSTGQGSGANVLTF TGTGCCAGTAGTACGGGACAGGGATCTGGGGCCAACGTCCTGACTTTC
15 TRBJ1-2 many . TRBV12-3/TRBV12-4 CASRSGQLLWYGYTF TGTGCCAGCAGAAGTGGACAGCTCCTTTGGTATGGCTACACCTTC
12 TRBJ1-1 few . TRBV19 CASRRDTTEAFF TGTGCCAGTCGTAGAGACACCACTGAAGCTTTCTTT
16 TRBJ2-5 many TRBD2 TRBV7-9 CASSPTVLAGVETQYF TGTGCCAGCAGCCCGACGGTACTAGCGGGAGTCGAGACCCAGTACTTC
13 TRBJ2-2 many . TRBV20-1 CSATRAHTGELFF TGCAGTGCTACCAGGGCCCACACCGGGGAGCTGTTTTTT
15 TRBJ2-5 many TRBD2 TRBV28 CASSPGLAGEETQYF TGTGCCAGCAGTCCGGGCCTAGCGGGGGAAGAGACCCAGTACTTC
14 TRBJ2-2 few . TRBV12-3/TRBV12-4 CASSFEIGTGELFF TGTGCCAGCAGTTTCGAGATAGGCACCGGGGAGCTGTTTTTT
16 TRBJ2-1 few TRBD2 TRBV7-8 CASGGGAGDSYNEQFF TGTGCCAGCGGCGGGGGAGCGGGGGACTCCTACAATGAGCAGTTCTTC
14 TRBJ2-2 many . TRBV7-2 CASSLAASTGELFF TGTGCCAGCAGCTTAGCAGCTAGCACCGGGGAGCTGTTTTTT
15 TRBJ1-5 few . TRBV15 CATSRDRWGNQPQHF TGTGCCACCAGCAGAGACAGATGGGGCAATCAGCCCCAGCATTTT
16 TRBJ2-5 many . TRBV24-1 CATSEFSLDRGETQYF TGTGCCACCAGTGAGTTTTCCTTGGACCGCGGGGAGACCCAGTACTTC
17 TRBJ1-5 . TRBD1 TRBV27 CASSPQGARGSNQPQHF TGTGCCAGCAGTCCTCAGGGGGCGCGGGGAAGCAATCAGCCCCAGCATTTT
14 TRBJ2-5 many . TRBV12-3/TRBV12-4 CASSMTVIQETQYF TGTGCCAGCAGTATGACAGTAATCCAAGAGACCCAGTACTTC
13 TRBJ2-5 many . TRBV11-3 CASTRGGQETQYF TGTGCCAGCACGCGGGGCGGCCAAGAGACCCAGTACTTC
15 TRBJ1-4 many . TRBV5-8 CASSFQGGDWEKLFF TGTGCCAGCAGCTTTCAGGGAGGTGATTGGGAAAAACTGTTTTTT
14 TRBJ2-1 . TRBD2 TRBV9 CASSGGLAGAEQFF TGTGCCAGCAGCGGGGGACTAGCGGGAGCTGAGCAGTTCTTC
14 TRBJ1-2 few . TRBV20-1 CSARGGSENYGYTF TGCAGTGCTAGAGGAGGGTCAGAGAACTATGGCTACACCTTC
16 TRBJ1-1 many . TRBV6-1 CASSEEYRAEGTEAFF TGTGCCAGCAGTGAAGAATACAGGGCCGAGGGCACTGAAGCTTTCTTT
15 TRBJ2-5 few . TRBV5-1 CASSPHHPVGETQYF TGCGCCAGCAGCCCACACCACCCCGTCGGGGAGACCCAGTACTTC
20 TRBJ2-6 . . TRBV9 CASSVAVGGNPLSGANVLTF TGTGCCAGCAGCGTAGCGGTAGGAGGAAACCCGCTCTCTGGGGCCAACGTCCTGACTTTC
14 TRBJ2-7 many TRBD1 TRBV6-1 CASSGTGKDYEQYF TGTGCCAGCAGTGGGACAGGGAAGGACTACGAGCAGTACTTC
12 TRBJ2-7 many . TRBV28 CASSIDRFEQYF TGTGCCAGCAGTATCGACAGGTTCGAGCAGTACTTC
13 TRBJ2-7 many TRBD1 TRBV2 CASRTDRGYEQYF TGTGCCAGCAGGACCGACAGGGGGTACGAGCAGTACTTC
15 TRBJ1-6 many . TRBV7-9 CASSPTGTQGSPLHF TGTGCCAGCAGCCCCACCGGGACCCAGGGGTCACCCCTCCACTTT
13 TRBJ2-7 . . TRBV7-9 CASSFWGNNEQYF TGTGCCAGCAGCTTCTGGGGGAACAACGAGCAGTACTTC
13 TRBJ2-7 many . TRBV28 CASSFQGTYEQYF TGTGCCAGCAGCTTCCAGGGAACCTACGAGCAGTACTTC
16 TRBJ1-1 few TRBD1 TRBV5-1 CASSLIRGTGDTEAFF TGCGCCAGCAGCTTGATCCGCGGAACAGGGGACACTGAAGCTTTCTTT
14 TRBJ1-6 many . TRBV6-2/TRBV6-3 CASSEWTADVPLHF TGTGCCAGCAGTGAATGGACAGCCGATGTTCCCCTCCACTTT
15 TRBJ1-2 many . TRBV28 CASSRPGTPNYGYTF TGTGCCAGCAGCCGACCCGGGACACCTAACTATGGCTACACCTTC
17 TRBJ2-7 . TRBD1 TRBV6-2/TRBV6-3 CASSRPPGQGKPYEQYF TGTGCCAGCAGTCGACCCCCCGGACAGGGGAAGCCCTACGAGCAGTACTTC
14 TRBJ2-7 . . TRBV10-3 CAIGKGTRSYEQYF TGTGCCATCGGGAAGGGCACCCGCTCCTACGAGCAGTACTTC
13 TRBJ1-1 few . TRBV2 CASKEGMNTEAFF TGTGCCAGCAAAGAGGGTATGAACACTGAAGCTTTCTTT
15 TRBJ1-5 few . TRBV10-3 CAISEGQVENQPQHF TGTGCCATCAGTGAGGGGCAGGTGGAAAATCAGCCCCAGCATTTT
13 TRBJ1-5 . . TRBV5-1 CASSFSAGQPQHF TGCGCCAGCAGCTTTTCGGCGGGGCAGCCCCAGCATTTT
15 TRBJ1-2 . . TRBV7-9 CASSPGAPGENGYTF TGTGCCAGCAGCCCCGGCGCCCCAGGGGAGAATGGCTACACCTTC
17 TRBJ2-7 . TRBD2 TRBV7-2 CASSLGGGEGRAYEQYF TGTGCCAGCAGCTTAGGGGGAGGGGAAGGGAGGGCTTACGAGCAGTACTTC
19 TRBJ1-4 . TRBD1 TRBV7-9 CASSTRKGASVATNEKLFF TGTGCCAGCAGCACCCGAAAGGGGGCCTCGGTTGCAACTAATGAAAAACTGTTTTTT
13 TRBJ2-5 . . TRBV5-1 CASSNGQQETQYF TGCGCCAGCAGCAACGGACAGCAAGAGACCCAGTACTTC
17 TRBJ1-1 many . TRBV6-1 CASSEGMLLPSFAEAFF TGTGCCAGCAGTGAAGGGATGTTGCTTCCCTCATTCGCTGAAGCTTTCTTT
14 TRBJ1-2 . . TRBV6-1 CASSYPSGYYGYTF TGTGCCAGCAGCTACCCTTCGGGTTACTATGGCTACACCTTC
13 TRBJ2-7 many . TRBV27 CASGWKSSYEQYF TGTGCCTCCGGATGGAAGTCCTCCTACGAGCAGTACTTC
12 TRBJ1-2 many . TRBV5-1 CASSSPGDGYTF TGCGCCAGCAGCTCCCCCGGTGACGGCTACACCTTC
14 TRBJ2-7 once TRBD2 TRBV9 CASSASGGWYEQYF TGTGCCAGCAGCGCTAGCGGGGGGTGGTACGAGCAGTACTTC
14 TRBJ1-6 . . TRBV7-9 CASSLVSSNSPLHF TGTGCCAGCAGCTTAGTCTCATCGAATTCACCCCTCCACTTT
14 TRBJ2-5 many TRBD1 TRBV28 CASSFNRGRETQYF TGTGCCAGCAGTTTTAATAGGGGGCGAGAGACCCAGTACTTC
15 TRBJ2-7 many . TRBV12-3/TRBV12-4 CASSFSAGASYEQYF TGTGCCAGCAGTTTCTCGGCGGGTGCGTCCTACGAGCAGTACTTC